The 5 T cell receptor beta chains in this list originate from one sample, sequenced in a study of beta chain features in type 1 diabetes. As every portion of the isolated RNA was reverse transcribed, the sequencing read expressed TCRB transcripts. Clones were sequenced by immunoSEQ multiplex PCR, and TCRdb holds only the in-frame ones, with some missing. The sample holds around 430,000 clones; roughly 31% are singletons and the top ten take 0.05% to 0.07%. The specimen was naive CD4+ T cells from blood. These receptors were taken from a man aged 18 to 35 in good health.

V gene TRBV15 combines with J gene TRBJ2-7; D might be TRBD2 (5 bases). V lost 4 bases and J lost 1, with 11 bases in between. Germline V gene sequence: CDR1 LNHNV, CDR2 YYDKDF (reference sequence). CDR3 size: 14 residues. The CDR3 sequence: CATSIRTSSYEQYF. The CDR3, as DNA: TGTGCCACCAGCATTAGGACTTCTTCCTACGAGCAGTACTTC.

J is TRBJ2-3 and V is TRBV18; 8 bases match TRBD2. Germline V gene sequence: CDR1 KGHSH, CDR2 LQKENI. Germline trimming cut 4 bases from V and 1 base from J; bases unmatched to any gene: 10. The CDR3 runs 17 residues. CDR3 bases: TGTGCCAGCTCACACCCCGAGAGAGCGGGAGGCACAGATACGCAGTATTTT. It specifies CASSHPERAGGTDTQYF.

The chain employs TRBV2 and TRBJ1-2; a weak D match, TRBD1 (6 bases). Trimming cost V 4 bases and J 0 bases, with 12 bases left between them. The CDR3 has 15 amino acids. Germline V gene sequence: CDR1 SNHLY, CDR2 FYNNEI. The CDR3 DNA follows: TGTGCCAGCAGTGCCACAGGGCGAGCTAACTATGGCTACACCTTC. It specifies CASSATGRANYGYTF.

This clone was counted only a few times. V is TRBV11-1 and J is TRBJ2-1; possibly TRBD2 for D (5 bases). Germline assignment: CDR1 SGHAT and CDR2 FQDESV (reference sequence). This CDR3 has 14 amino acids. Trimming removed 2 bases at V and 5 bases at J, with 10 bases between. The CDR3 protein is CASSLSLADNEQFF. In DNA, the CDR3 is TGTGCCAGCAGCTTAAGTCTAGCAGACAATGAGCAGTTCTTC. Looking up the rest from reference TRBV11-1 and TRBJ2-1 gives the full variable domain: EAEVAQSPRYKITEKSQAVAFWCDPISGHATLYWYRQILGQGPELLVQFQDESVVDDSQLPKDRFSAERLKGVDSTLKIQPAELGDSAMYLCASSLSLADNEQFFGPGTRLTVL.

This clone was observed a handful of times. This specimen includes other DNA sequences encoding the same CDR3. The V call is TRBV29-1, the J call TRBJ2-7; 9 positions agree with TRBD1. The CDR3 has 12 residues. Germline values: CDR1 SQVTM, CDR2 ANQGSEA. V shed 7 bases, J shed 1 base, and the junction held 2 bases outside the gene matches. In DNA form, the CDR3 reads TGCAGCGCCGGGACAGGGTCCTACGAGCAGTACTTC. It codes for CSAGTGSYEQYF.